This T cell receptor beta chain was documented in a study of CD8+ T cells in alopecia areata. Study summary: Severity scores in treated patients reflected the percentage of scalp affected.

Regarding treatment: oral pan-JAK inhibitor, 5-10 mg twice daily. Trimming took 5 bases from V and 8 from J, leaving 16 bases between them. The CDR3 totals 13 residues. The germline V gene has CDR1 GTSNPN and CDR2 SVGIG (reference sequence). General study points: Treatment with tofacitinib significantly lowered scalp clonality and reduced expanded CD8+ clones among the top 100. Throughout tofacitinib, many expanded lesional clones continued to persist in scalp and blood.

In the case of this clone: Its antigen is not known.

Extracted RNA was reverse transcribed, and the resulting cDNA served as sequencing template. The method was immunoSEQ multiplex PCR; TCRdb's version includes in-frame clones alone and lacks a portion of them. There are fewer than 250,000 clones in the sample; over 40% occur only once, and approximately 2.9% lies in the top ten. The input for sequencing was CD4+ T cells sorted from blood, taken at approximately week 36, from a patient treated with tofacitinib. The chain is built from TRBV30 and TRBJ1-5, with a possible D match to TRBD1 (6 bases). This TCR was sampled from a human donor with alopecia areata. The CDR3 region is CAWGAGASEPQHF. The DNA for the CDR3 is TGTGCCTGGGGCGCGGGGGCATCAGAGCCCCAGCATTTT. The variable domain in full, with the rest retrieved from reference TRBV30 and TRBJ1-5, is SQTIHQWPATLVQPVGSPLSLECTVEGTSNPNLYWYRQAAGRGLQLLFYSVGIGQISSEVPQNLSASRPQDRQFILSSKKLLLSDSGFYLCAWGAGASEPQHFGDGTRLSIL.